This is a list of T cell receptor beta chains from one sample in a study of blood T cell repertoires in COVID-19. TCRdb keeps only in-frame clones here, not all; method: immunoSEQ multiplex PCR. The table includes about 55,000 clones, 88% detected once. Specimen: peripheral blood. These receptors were obtained from a man in his fifties or sixties with active COVID-19. CDR3s leave out the opening cysteine and the closing phenylalanine or tryptophan. Each record gives: J gene, V gene, CDR3 protein.

>TRBJ1-2|TRBV18
ASSPRDRANHGYT
>TRBJ2-1|TRBV6-1
ASSGAGGFYNEQF
>TRBJ2-3|TRBV25-1
ASTPSGYSDTQY
>TRBJ2-5|TRBV11-3
ASSSRGQETQY
>TRBJ1-2|TRBV20-1
SASGTGGSGYGYT
>TRBJ2-3|TRBV6-2/TRBV6-3
ASSSSGKGADTQY
>TRBJ2-3|TRBV3-1/TRBV3-2
ASRFGTSGTDTQY
>TRBJ2-1|TRBV2
ASRSGLAGYNEQF
>TRBJ2-3|TRBV18
ASSPTRPDTQY
>TRBJ2-7|TRBV6-5
ASAGNYEQY
>TRBJ2-3|TRBV7-8
ASSLIREPDTQY
>TRBJ2-4|TRBV4-1
ASSQAGLAGGKNIQY
>TRBJ1-2|TRBV19
ASSIDWAGQVGGYT
>TRBJ1-1|TRBV3-1/TRBV3-2
ASSEAGVEAF
>TRBJ2-2|TRBV6-1
ASSEPHTGELF
>TRBJ2-7|TRBV5-1
ASSLRSGSLSYEQY
>TRBJ2-5|TRBV7-2
ASSSQGALGQETQY
>TRBJ1-1|TRBV10-3
AISESDRDKNTEAF
>TRBJ1-5|TRBV7-2
ASSPRTGFTIRQPQH
>TRBJ2-1|TRBV7-9
ASSTRDTRYNEQF
>TRBJ2-7|TRBV7-4
ASSLRPGQGTYEQY
>TRBJ2-2|TRBV30
AWSRRSDGGELF
>TRBJ2-3|TRBV4-1
ASSHPGLAPQADTQY
>TRBJ1-2|TRBV5-6
ASSSGQDYGYT
>TRBJ2-1|TRBV5-4
ASSSTGGEKF
>TRBJ2-3|TRBV12-5
ASGLGNVASGGITDTQY
>TRBJ1-1|TRBV5-1
ASSLVGQGTWNTEAF
>TRBJ2-6|TRBV10-3
AISAGLAGGAGANVLT
>TRBJ2-7|TRBV6-1
ASSEPRQGAGEQY
>TRBJ2-7|TRBV19
ASKEGDSYEQY
>TRBJ2-1|TRBV10-2
ASSEAPTRLLAGGNNEQF
>TRBJ1-1|TRBV5-4
ASSLHAGAATEAF
>TRBJ1-2|TRBV14
ASSQQNRVGYT
>TRBJ2-1|TRBV27
ASSLIAGEVF
>TRBJ2-7|TRBV4-1
ASSQGWTVAYEQY
>TRBJ2-7|TRBV27
ASSLGWPGRGYEQY
>TRBJ2-3|TRBV3-1/TRBV3-2
ASSQDQREGRTQY
>TRBJ2-7|TRBV7-8
ASSSGTSGEQY
>TRBJ2-3|TRBV11-1
ASSRGQRDTQY
>TRBJ2-1|TRBV4-1
ASSQPAGKSDEQF
>TRBJ1-1|TRBV18
ASSPGQEVTEAF
>TRBJ2-2|TRBV7-9
ASSPRDTDANTGELF
>TRBJ2-5|TRBV7-8
ASSQGQQLSTQY
>TRBJ2-7|TRBV27
ASKRSSSFYEQY
>TRBJ1-1|TRBV7-8
ASSPLQGATEAF